One and the same sample provided the 30 T cell receptor beta chains below, sequenced in a study of blood T cells in healthy people across ages. Through a sample-barcoded 5' primer and a J-beta primer mix, a second PCR was run for roughly 6 to 11 cycles. MiXCR was run by TCRdb on the 5' RACE reads, yielding one entry per CDR3 protein. This table has over a million distinct CDR3 sequences, roughly 45% appearing once. Specimen: blood. The receptors originated from an older woman in good health.

On this clonotype: Only one base separates this from a far larger clonotype, so it likely reflects a read error. The chain uses TRBV5-5 and TRBJ2-1, with D uncertain. The CDR3 loop spans 11 amino acids. The germline gives CDR1 SGHKS, CDR2 YYEKEE (reference sequence). V lost 4 bases and J 8 bases, leaving 7 bases between the germline ends. In DNA form, the CDR3 reads TGTGCCAGCAGCCCCAACCATGAGCAGTTCTTC. This codes for CASSPNHEQFF.

The V call is TRBV3-1, the J call TRBJ2-1; weak D call: TRBD2 (6 bases). V shed 3 bases and J shed 2 bases, with 20 bases lying between them. Germline loops: CDR1 LGHDT, CDR2 YNNKEL (reference sequence). The CDR3 spans 18 residues. The DNA for the CDR3 is TGTGCCAGCAGCCACCCACCACCGGGAGCAGTTACCTACAATGAGCAGTTCTTC. Its protein product is CASSHPPPGAVTYNEQFF.

This clonotype was detected a few times. The V and J genes are TRBV5-6 and TRBJ1-6, with D perhaps TRBD1 (5 bases). Deletions cut 1 base from V and 3 bases from J, with 11 bases between. The CDR3 runs 16 residues. Germline assignment: CDR1 SGHDT and CDR2 YYEEEE. CDR3: CASSLRRQGYNSPLHF. The DNA for the CDR3 is TGTGCCAGCAGCTTGCGTCGTCAGGGCTATAATTCACCCCTCCACTTT.

This chain connects TRBV5-4 to TRBJ2-1, with 8 bases identical to TRBD2. V shed 4 bases and J 5 bases; nucleotides not matched to a gene: 8. The length of the CDR3 is 15 residues. Germline V gene data show CDR1 as SGHNT and CDR2 as YYREEE (reference sequence). The CDR3 DNA sequence: TGTGCCAGCAGCGAGTGGGCGGGAGGTGACAATGAGCAGTTCTTC. Translated: CASSEWAGGDNEQFF.

This chain connects TRBV30 to TRBJ2-3; the D call may be TRBD1 or TRBD2 (5 bases each). Trimming shortened V by 2 bases and J by 5 bases, and 17 bases separated the two germline ends. CDR3 length: 15 residues. CDR1 and CDR2 from the germline V gene are GTSNPN and SVGIG (reference sequence). In DNA form, the CDR3 reads TGTGCCTGGAGTACAGGCAGTAAGAGGGGAGATACGCAGTATTTT. It encodes CAWSTGSKRGDTQYF.

The chain links TRBV9 to TRBJ2-7; D is perhaps TRBD1 or TRBD2 (5 bases each). The CDR3 contains 12 residues. Trimming pared 3 bases from V and 5 bases from J, leaving 9 bases between. CDR1 SGDLS and CDR2 YYNGEE come from the germline V gene. CDR3 nucleotides: TGTGCCAGCAGCGGACTGGGGGACGAGCAGTACTTC. This gives the protein CASSGLGDEQYF.

The chain couples TRBV19 to TRBJ2-5; TRBD2 matches at 12 bases. Germline assignment: CDR1 LNHDA and CDR2 SQIVND (reference sequence). This CDR3 region has 19 residues. V trimming: 5 bases; J trimming: 5 bases; junction bases outside the gene matches: 18. CDR3: CASSPKGRLAGASWETQYF. In DNA, the CDR3 is TGTGCCAGTAGTCCCAAAGGAAGACTAGCGGGAGCCTCCTGGGAGACCCAGTACTTC.

The V and J genes are TRBV10-1 and TRBJ2-1; D gene uncertain. The CDR3 has 14 residues. V was shortened by 8 bases and J by 8 bases, with 19 bases between the two germline ends. Germline assignment: CDR1 WNHNN and CDR2 SYGVQD (reference sequence). Written as DNA, the CDR3 is TGCGCCAGCTCGGATGGTCGGGTTACCGATGAGCAGTTCTTC. Its translation is CASSDGRVTDEQFF.

This rearrangement joins TRBV5-1 to TRBJ2-1; D call uncertain. The V gene's germline CDR1 is SGHRS and CDR2 YFSETQ. Trimming left V 1 base short and J 5 bases short, with 10 bases between. The CDR3 consists of 14 residues. The CDR3 region has the DNA TGCGCCAGCAGCTTGAGTCAGTTAAACAATGAGCAGTTCTTC. Its translation is CASSLSQLNNEQFF.

This chain joins TRBV20-1 and TRBJ2-7, with D possibly being TRBD2 (6 bases). Germline V gives CDR1 DFQATT, CDR2 SNEGSKA (reference sequence). The CDR3 covers 14 residues. The germline V and J ends were trimmed by 2 bases and 3 bases, with 14 bases remaining between them. The CDR3 loop reads CSARPRLGDYEQYF. The CDR3 nucleotides read TGCAGTGCTAGACCGCGACTAGGCGACTACGAGCAGTACTTC.

This clonotype was found a few times. The chain recombines TRBV6-5 with TRBJ2-1; 14 bases line up with TRBD2. The CDR3 runs 15 residues. Germline values: CDR1 MNHEY, CDR2 SVGAGI. V gave up 6 bases and J gave up 10 bases; unmatched junction bases: 8. The CDR3 protein is CASRLGLAGGFEQFF. The CDR3 DNA reads TGTGCCAGCAGACTAGGACTAGCGGGAGGATTCGAGCAGTTCTTC.

This chain joins TRBV27 and TRBJ2-3; TRBD2 agrees at 13 bases. With 2 bases clipped from V and 3 bases from J, the junction kept 5 bases outside the gene matches. The CDR3 contains 17 residues. Germline V CDR1 and CDR2: MNHEY, SMNVEV (reference sequence). The CDR3 reads CASSLRWTSGSTDTQYF. Written as DNA, the CDR3 is TGTGCCAGCAGTTTACGGTGGACTAGCGGGAGTACAGATACGCAGTATTTT.

The J gene is TRBJ1-5, the V gene TRBV4-1; TRBD1 agrees at 8 bases. From germline, CDR1 is MGHRA and CDR2 YSYEKL. J was trimmed by 2 bases and V by 0 bases; bases with no gene match: 3. This CDR3 contains 16 residues. The CDR3 nucleotides are TGCGCCAGCAGCCAAGAGGTGACAGGGGGCAATCAGCCCCAGCATTTT. Translating it yields CASSQEVTGGNQPQHF.

CDR3 in DNA: TGTGCCAGCAGCTTAGGAGGAACAACAGGGCTTCCCTACGAGCAGTACTTC. Its translation is CASSLGGTTGLPYEQYF. J is TRBJ2-7 and V is TRBV11-2; TRBD1 is a possible D gene (6 bases). This CDR3 is built from 17 residues. Trimming took off 1 base at V and 2 bases at J, with 18 bases between the two ends. Germline V gene sequence: CDR1 SGHAT, CDR2 FQNNGV.

The rearrangement links TRBV20-1 to TRBJ2-3; 14 nucleotides align to TRBD2. Germline V gene data show CDR1 as DFQATT and CDR2 as SNEGSKA (reference sequence). The V and J ends lost 0 bases and 5 bases, in that order; junction bases with no gene match: 7. CDR3 size: 17 residues. The CDR3 loop is CSARDLGLAGVGDTQYF. The CDR3 DNA follows: TGCAGTGCTAGAGATCTGGGACTAGCGGGAGTTGGAGATACGCAGTATTTT.

As to this clonotype: Compared with germline, one end of the junction differs, possibly owing to a read error. The gene calls are TRBV29-1 and TRBJ2-1; D gene ambiguous. The CDR3 has 12 residues. In germline, CDR1 is SQVTM, CDR2 ANQGSEA. CDR3 sequence: CSIDGPMDEQFF. CDR3 in DNA: TGCAGCATTGACGGCCCTATGGATGAGCAGTTCTTC.

This clonotype was found a few times. CDR3 residues: CSARFPRGALETQYF. The DNA of the CDR3 is TGCAGTGCTAGATTCCCCAGGGGAGCACTAGAGACCCAGTACTTC. V gene TRBV20-1 combines with J gene TRBJ2-5; weak D call: TRBD1 (6 bases). V lost 2 bases and J lost 4, with 17 bases in between. The germline V gene encodes CDR1 DFQATT and CDR2 SNEGSKA (reference sequence). The CDR3 runs to 15 residues.

The chain links TRBV9 to TRBJ2-3, with a tentative D call TRBD1 (6 bases). V was shortened by 4 bases and J by 4 bases, with 19 bases between the two germline ends. CDR3 length equals 16 residues. Looked up from germline, CDR1 is SGDLS and CDR2 is YYNGEE. This CDR3 is CASSSRTPKGADTQYF. CDR3 sequence (DNA): TGTGCCAGCAGCTCCCGGACCCCTAAGGGGGCAGATACGCAGTATTTT.

The chain recombines TRBV19 with TRBJ2-7, with a tentative D call TRBD1 (7 bases). This CDR3 has 16 amino acids. Trimming took off 3 bases at V and 4 bases at J, with 19 bases between the two ends. Per the germline V gene, CDR1 is LNHDA and CDR2 is SQIVND (reference sequence). The CDR3 coding sequence is TGTGCCAGTAGTATGGGGGCAGGGGGGAGAACTTACGAGCAGTACTTC. Its protein product is CASSMGAGGRTYEQYF.

In the case of this clonotype: One end of the junction varies from germline; a read error may be responsible. The V call is TRBV20-1, the J call TRBJ2-4, with 8 bases aligning to TRBD2. CDR1 DFQATT and CDR2 SNEGSKA come from the germline V gene (reference sequence). The CDR3 extends over 16 amino acids. In nucleotides, the CDR3 is TGCAGTGCTGTGGGCCGGGAGGGCCTTTGGAAAAGCATTCAGTACTTC. This gives the protein CSAVGREGLWKSIQYF.

The sample holds a few counts of this clonotype. The chain carries TRBV14 and TRBJ2-1, with 8 bases aligning to TRBD1. The J segment lost 5 bases and the V segment lost 3 bases, leaving 3 bases of the junction unmatched. Germline lookup yields CDR1 SGHDN and CDR2 FVKESK. The CDR3 consists of 14 residues. The CDR3 protein is CASSHRTGNNEQFF. Written as DNA, the CDR3 is TGTGCCAGCAGCCACCGGACAGGGAACAATGAGCAGTTCTTC.

Note on this clonotype: This sequence may be a read error, since a much larger clone differs from it by one base. This sequence joins TRBV2 and TRBJ2-7, with a weak D call TRBD1 (6 bases). The length of the CDR3 is 12 residues. Germline CDR1 reads SNHLY; CDR2 reads FYNNEI. The V end was cut by 6 bases, the J end by 2 bases, with 8 bases between. The CDR3 coding sequence is TGTGCCAGCAGGGGGGCCCCCTACGAGCAGTACTTC. It yields the protein CASRGAPYEQYF.

In this sample, this clonotype turned up once. CDR3 protein: CSVGEMDGGRMEQYF. The CDR3 coding sequence is TGCAGCGTTGGGGAGATGGATGGGGGCCGGATGGAGCAGTACTTC. This chain joins TRBV29-1 and TRBJ2-5; D may be TRBD1 (6 bases). The CDR3 contains 15 residues. In germline, CDR1 is SQVTM, CDR2 ANQGSEA. Trimming removed 4 bases at V and 11 bases at J, with 26 bases between.

This clonotype appeared a single time. The J gene is TRBJ2-1, the V gene TRBV6-6; 9 positions match TRBD2. The V and J ends lost 4 bases and 2 bases, in that order; junction bases with no gene match: 6. This CDR3 spans 16 amino acids. The germline V gene has CDR1 MNHNY and CDR2 SVGAGI (reference sequence). The CDR3: CASSSGTSQAYNEQFF. DNA for the CDR3: TGTGCCAGCAGTTCAGGGACTAGCCAGGCCTACAATGAGCAGTTCTTC.

The genes are TRBV18 and TRBJ2-3, with 7 bases that match TRBD1. This CDR3 comprises 17 residues. Germline V gene lookup returns CDR1 KGHSH and CDR2 LQKENI. The V segment lost 3 bases and the J segment 0 bases; nucleotides outside the gene matches: 9. In nucleotides, the CDR3 is TGTGCCAGCTCACCGTATACCGGGACAGTAAGCACAGATACGCAGTATTTT. Protein product: CASSPYTGTVSTDTQYF.

The gene calls are TRBV28 and TRBJ2-4; perhaps TRBD2 as D (7 bases). TRBJ2-5 explains the end of the DNA better; the J call may be wrong. Looked up from germline, CDR1 is MDHEN and CDR2 is SYDVKM. The CDR3 runs 15 residues. CDR3: CASSPPGGRAETQYF. CDR3 coding DNA: TGTGCCAGCAGTCCCCCCGGGGGGCGTGCGGAGACCCAGTACTTC.

The rearrangement uses TRBV11-2 and TRBJ1-5; D is unclear. The V gene's germline CDR1 is SGHAT and CDR2 FQNNGV. The CDR3 has 16 amino acids. V shed 3 bases and J shed 1 base, with 13 bases lying between them. The chain's CDR3 is CASSLVVGRSNQPQHF. The CDR3 nucleotides are TGTGCCAGCAGCTTGGTAGTCGGGCGCAGCAATCAGCCCCAGCATTTT.

This clonotype showed up many times. The gene calls are TRBV29-1 and TRBJ2-5; 7 bases match TRBD1. There are 13 residues in the CDR3. With 3 bases clipped from V and 0 bases from J, the junction kept 1 base outside the gene matches. Germline assignment: CDR1 SQVTM and CDR2 ANQGSEA. CDR3 DNA sequence: TGCAGCGTTGAGGACAGGCACCAAGAGACCCAGTACTTC. Translated: CSVEDRHQETQYF.

This rearrangement joins TRBV20-1 to TRBJ2-7; 9 bases map to TRBD1. Trimming took 6 bases from V and 5 from J; bases not matched to a gene: 8. In germline, CDR1 is DFQATT, CDR2 SNEGSKA (reference sequence). The CDR3 spans 13 residues. The CDR3 nucleotides read TGCAGTGCCGGCACAGGGGGCAATGACGAGCAGTACTTC. This translates into CSAGTGGNDEQYF.

The rearrangement joins TRBV2 to TRBJ2-7; D gene ambiguous. Germline-derived CDR1 and CDR2 are SNHLY and FYNNEI. CDR3 length: 12 amino acids. V lost 7 bases, J lost 6 bases, and 13 bases lay in between. CDR3 region: CASTLVRSEQYF. The CDR3 nucleotides are TGTGCCAGCACCTTGGTTCGGAGCGAGCAGTACTTC.